This note documents a single TCR beta chain sequence. Its specificity is unknown. The data were taken from a study of cytomegalovirus exposure and HLA in healthy donors. Across the study: Unique TCRs numbering around 80 million, obtained from HLA-typed donors, made up an early data release. Of some 360 genotyped donors, approximately 84% clustered with self-reported Caucasian donors.

Both 60 Vbeta primers and 13 Jbeta primers went into the PCR. TCRdb keeps only in-frame clones here, not all; method: immunoSEQ multiplex PCR. The data show some 190,000 clones, 80% seen once. Findings and limits, study-wide: The study assumed roughly uniform donor sequencing depth for presence/absence analyses. As confirmed in vitro, three CMV-associated chains were specific for CMV antigens.

V was shortened by 3 bases and J by 3 bases, with 14 bases between the two germline ends. Germline CDR1 is MNHNS and CDR2 is SASEGT. The CDR3 is 15 residues long. The source of this sequence is a girl aged 5-17 years in good health and CMV-seropositive. The sequenced material came from PBMCs. The V call is TRBV6-1, the J call TRBJ1-2; D unresolved. The CDR3 DNA reads as TGTGCCAGCAGTGAGAGGAGTACTAGTGACTATGGCTACACCTTC. Translation gives CASSERSTSDYGYTF.